Presented here are 10 T cell receptor beta chains from one specimen sequenced in a study of T cell responses to AZD1222 COVID-19 vaccine. Data came from immunoSEQ multiplex PCR; TCRdb stores just in-frame clones and leaves some out. The sample shows roughly 58,000 clones, roughly 85% of them seen only once. The sequencing used peripheral blood, collected on day 0 of MenACWY control vaccination. Receptors originate from an adult in good health.

The J gene is TRBJ2-5, the V gene TRBV6-5; 9 positions match TRBD1. This CDR3 has 15 residues. The V gene's germline CDR1 is MNHEY and CDR2 SVGAGI. V lost 7 bases, J lost 12 bases, and 18 bases stayed unmatched. CDR3 bases: TGTGCCAGCACCACACGGGACAGGGCCACCGAAAAAGAGTACTTC. Translating gives CASTTRDRATEKEYF.

J is TRBJ1-1 and V is TRBV2; no firm D call. The CDR3 has 14 residues. Looked up from germline, CDR1 is SNHLY and CDR2 is FYNNEI. V lost 6 bases and J 0 bases, leaving 11 bases between the germline ends. The CDR3 is CASRNGGVNTEAFF. CDR3 sequence (DNA): TGTGCCAGCAGAAATGGAGGAGTGAACACTGAAGCTTTCTTT. The full variable domain, with the rest looked up from reference TRBV2 and TRBJ1-1, is EPEVTQTPSHQVTQMGQEVILRCVPISNHLYFYWYRQILGQKVEFLVSFYNNEISEKSEIFDDQFSVERPDGSNFTLKIRSTKLEDSAMYFCASRNGGVNTEAFFGQGTRLTVV.

The rearrangement links TRBV6-4 to TRBJ2-1; 9 positions match TRBD2. Germline CDR1 and CDR2: MRHNA and SNTAGT. V was pared by 2 bases and J by 4 bases, with 3 bases of the junction left unmatched. This CDR3 spans 15 amino acids. Here the CDR3 reads CASSDLAGGYNEQFF. CDR3 coding DNA: TGTGCCAGCAGTGACCTTGCGGGAGGGTACAATGAGCAGTTCTTC.

The chain uses TRBV12-3 or TRBV12-4 and TRBJ1-1, with D tentatively TRBD1 (6 bases). V dropped 1 base and J dropped 10 bases, with 10 bases sitting between them. The length of the CDR3 is 12 residues. The CDR3 DNA sequence: TGTGCCAGCAGTTTAGACAGGGTAGGAGCTTTCTTT. This encodes CASSLDRVGAFF.

The CDR3 coding sequence is TGTGCCAGCAGTCAGACCCCAGAGACCCAGTACTTC. This translates into CASSQTPETQYF. The V call is TRBV7-9, the J call TRBJ2-5, with D unclear. This CDR3 spans 12 amino acids. V gave up 6 bases and J gave up 4 bases, with 9 bases separating them. From germline, CDR1 is SEHNR and CDR2 FQNEAQ (reference sequence).

The V and J genes are TRBV30 and TRBJ2-3, with D possibly matching TRBD2 (6 bases). Between the trimmed V and J ends, which lost 0 bases and 1 base, there was a span of 8 bases. The CDR3 sequence is 14 residues long. The V gene's germline CDR1 is GTSNPN and CDR2 SVGIG (reference sequence). The DNA for the CDR3 is TGTGCCTGGAGTGTGATAGCGGGCACAGATACGCAGTATTTT. Translated, it gives CAWSVIAGTDTQYF.

The gene calls are TRBV5-5 and TRBJ2-7; 8 bases map to TRBD2. CDR1 and CDR2 (germline): SGHKS, YYEKEE (reference sequence). There are 15 residues in the CDR3. Trimming at V came to 1 base and at J to 3 bases, leaving 6 bases not matched to a gene. Here the CDR3 DNA reads TGTGCCAGCAGCTTGAGCGGGAGAACTGGCTACGAGCAGTACTTC. This encodes CASSLSGRTGYEQYF.

The chain couples TRBV19 to TRBJ2-1; 7 bases map to TRBD2. The CDR3 length is 14 residues. Trimming took 2 bases from V and 6 from J; bases not matched to a gene: 4. Germline-derived CDR1 and CDR2 are LNHDA and SQIVND (reference sequence). The CDR3 region is CASSIRAGSNEQFF. The CDR3 nucleotides are TGTGCCAGTAGTATACGAGCGGGAAGCAATGAGCAGTTCTTC.

The chain carries TRBV2 and TRBJ2-7, with 11 positions matching TRBD2. The CDR3 runs to 16 residues. Losses at the gene ends were 6 bases for V and 2 bases for J; bases not matched to a gene: 9. The germline V gene has CDR1 SNHLY and CDR2 FYNNEI. The CDR3 bases are TGTGCCAGCAGCCGAGGGACTAGCGGTTCGGCCTACGAGCAGTACTTC. Translation gives CASSRGTSGSAYEQYF.

The rearrangement joins TRBV11-2 to TRBJ2-3; TRBD2 agrees at 15 bases. J lost 3 bases, V lost 5 bases, and 9 bases had no gene match. The CDR3 loop spans 18 amino acids. Germline V gives CDR1 SGHAT, CDR2 FQNNGV. CDR3 in amino acids: CASSQWTSGRGATDTQYF. In DNA, the CDR3 is TGTGCCAGCAGCCAATGGACTAGCGGGAGGGGGGCGACAGATACGCAGTATTTT.